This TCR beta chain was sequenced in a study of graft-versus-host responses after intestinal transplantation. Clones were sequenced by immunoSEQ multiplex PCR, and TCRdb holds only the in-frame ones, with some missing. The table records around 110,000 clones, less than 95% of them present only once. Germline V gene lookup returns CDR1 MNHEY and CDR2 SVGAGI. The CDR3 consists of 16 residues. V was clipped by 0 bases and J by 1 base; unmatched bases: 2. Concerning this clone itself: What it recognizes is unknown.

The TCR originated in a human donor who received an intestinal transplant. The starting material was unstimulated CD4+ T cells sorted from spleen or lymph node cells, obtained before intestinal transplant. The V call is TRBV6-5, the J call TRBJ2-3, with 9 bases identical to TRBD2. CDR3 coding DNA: TGTGCCAGCAGTTACTCTGCTAGCGGGGGCACAGATACGCAGTATTTT. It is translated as CASSYSASGGTDTQYF.